This paragraph reports one TCR beta chain. Its matching antigen is unknown. The sample comes from a study of shared clonotypes between healthy human individuals. About the study: Donors had three CD4 naive, three CD4 memory, two CD8 naive and one CD8 memory plate apiece.

Sorted-subset replicate PCRs used about 200 ng DNA, some 33,000 T cell genomes. The data were produced by immunoSEQ multiplex PCR, yet TCRdb's version contains in-frame clones alone and is incomplete. The sample lists about 300,000 clones, about 74% occurring once. Looked up from germline, CDR1 is KGHSH and CDR2 is LQKENI. This CDR3 has 15 residues. V was pared by 4 bases and J by 3 bases, with 16 bases between. Study-wide results and limits: Clonotypes that were shared across a handful of donors made up 4.5% to 5% of naive CD4 clonotypes. Limited genetic and exposure-history diversity came from having few donors.

The sequence derives from a man aged 30 to 45 in good health. The genes are TRBV18 and TRBJ2-7; D might be TRBD1 or TRBD2, each matching 7 bases. Sequencing used memory CD4+ T cells sorted from blood. As for subset: CD45RA-negative fraction. The CDR3 protein is CASSLDPGGGYEQYF. CDR3 coding DNA: TGTGCCAGCTCACTTGATCCAGGGGGGGGCTACGAGCAGTACTTC.